The 21 T cell receptor beta chains presented below share a single source sample, sequenced in a study of STAT3 mutations in large granular lymphocyte leukemia. The study's findings and limits: In T-cell large granular lymphocyte leukemia, about half of patients showed multiple immunodominant subclonotypes.

Profiling relied on immunoSEQ multiplex PCR, and the TCRdb table lists in-frame clones only, not all of them. The sample has fewer than 11,000 clones, around nine tenths seen once. The antigens these receptors bind are not known. Source material: peripheral blood mononuclear cells. These receptors came from a man in his fifties or sixties with T-cell large granular lymphocyte leukemia. Some clones in this sample may be carry-over from other donors' samples.

Only one count was recorded for this clone. CDR3 coding DNA: TGTGCCAGCAGTGAAGCGAGGGGGTACCAGCCCCAGCATTTT. Encoded protein: CASSEARGYQPQHF. This rearrangement joins TRBV6-1 to TRBJ1-5; D perhaps matches TRBD1 (6 bases). The germline V gene encodes CDR1 MNHNS and CDR2 SASEGT. Trimming cost V 0 bases and J 7 bases, with 10 bases left between them. This CDR3 is built from 14 residues.

The chain uses TRBV5-5 and TRBJ2-5; maybe TRBD1 (6 bases). The CDR3 sequence is 14 residues long. V shed 2 bases and J shed 5 bases, with 13 bases lying between them. Germline V CDR1 and CDR2: SGHKS, YYEKEE (reference sequence). The CDR3 DNA sequence: TGTGCCAGCAGCTTTTTGAGGGGGACGGAGACCCAGTACTTC. Amino acid sequence: CASSFLRGTETQYF.

The J gene is TRBJ1-2, the V gene TRBV25-1; D ambiguous. V dropped 3 bases and J dropped 8 bases, with 16 bases sitting between them. This CDR3 spans 14 amino acids. Per the germline V gene, CDR1 is MGHDK and CDR2 is SYGVNS. CDR3: CASSEEFRSTGYTF. In nucleotides, the CDR3 is TGTGCCAGCAGTGAGGAGTTTAGGAGCACGGGCTACACCTTC.

The chain couples TRBV5-6 to TRBJ2-5, with 8 nucleotides matching TRBD2. J gave up 1 base and V 0 bases, and 2 bases lay outside the gene matches. This CDR3 has 15 amino acids. Germline V CDR1 and CDR2: SGHDT, YYEEEE. CDR3 loop: CASSLAGRAQETQYF. As DNA, the CDR3 is TGTGCCAGCAGCTTGGCCGGGAGGGCCCAAGAGACCCAGTACTTC.

The chain links TRBV12-5 to TRBJ2-3; 7 bases agree with TRBD1. With V trimmed by 9 bases and J by 1 base, 7 bases remained unmatched. The CDR3 is made up of 14 amino acids. Germline V lookup: CDR1 LGHNT, CDR2 FRNRAP. The CDR3 DNA reads TGTGCTAGCAAGGACGACAGGGGCACAGATACGCAGTATTTT. Translated, it gives CASKDDRGTDTQYF.

The rearrangement uses TRBV4-3 and TRBJ2-1; possibly TRBD2 for D (5 bases). Germline V gene data show CDR1 as LGHNA and CDR2 as YSLEER. V gave up 0 bases and J gave up 9 bases, with 15 bases separating them. The CDR3 sequence is 15 residues long. The CDR3 reads CASSQDRMGVAEQFF. The DNA for the CDR3 is TGCGCCAGCAGCCAAGATCGGATGGGAGTAGCTGAGCAGTTCTTC.

This CDR3 is CASSVAGGPPDDEQFF. For the CDR3, the DNA is TGTGCCAGCAGCGTAGCGGGGGGTCCTCCGGATGATGAGCAGTTCTTC. V and J are TRBV9 and TRBJ2-1; 7 nucleotides agree with TRBD2. The V and J ends lost 0 bases and 8 bases, in that order; junction bases with no gene match: 11. The CDR3 has 16 amino acids. Looked up from germline, CDR1 is SGDLS and CDR2 is YYNGEE.

This chain uses TRBV18 with TRBJ2-5; 8 nucleotides agree with TRBD1. The germline gives CDR1 KGHSH, CDR2 LQKENI. Trimming cost V 4 bases and J 5 bases; bases outside gene matches: 6. The CDR3 runs to 14 residues. The CDR3 sequence is CASSLDRQGETQYF. The CDR3 bases are TGTGCCAGCTCACTGGACCGACAGGGGGAGACCCAGTACTTC.

The chain uses TRBV4-1 and TRBJ2-7; D not certain. Trimming shortened V by 4 bases and J by 1 base, and 8 bases separated the two germline ends. This CDR3 is 13 amino acids long. Germline assignment: CDR1 MGHRA and CDR2 YSYEKL. CDR3 DNA: TGCGCCAGCAGCCCCCGGTTGTCCTACGAGCAGTACTTC. Amino acid sequence: CASSPRLSYEQYF.

This clone has just a few counts. V usage is TRBV27 and J usage is TRBJ2-5; TRBD2 might be the D (6 bases). Trimming removed 4 bases from V and 5 bases from J, with 17 bases in between. Germline V gene sequence: CDR1 MNHEY, CDR2 SMNVEV (reference sequence). The length of the CDR3 is 15 residues. This CDR3 is CASSSLGSGWETQYF. The CDR3 nucleotides are TGTGCCAGCAGTTCCCTGGGGAGCGGGTGGGAGACCCAGTACTTC.

The chain uses TRBV9 and TRBJ2-7; D is perhaps TRBD2 (5 bases). Germline values: CDR1 SGDLS, CDR2 YYNGEE. The CDR3 has 14 residues. Trimming stripped 4 bases from V and 1 base from J, with 12 bases between. In DNA form, the CDR3 reads TGTGCCAGCAGCCCGGACTTTTCTTCCTACGAGCAGTACTTC. This sequence encodes CASSPDFSSYEQYF.

V and J are TRBV18 and TRBJ2-6, with D perhaps given as TRBD1 or TRBD2 (5 bases each). CDR1 and CDR2 (germline): KGHSH, LQKENI. The CDR3 covers 21 residues. V was shortened by 4 bases and J by 1 base, with 26 bases between the two germline ends. The CDR3 loop is CASSRRMGTGRLESGANVLTF. CDR3 nucleotides: TGTGCCAGCTCACGGAGGATGGGGACGGGACGCCTGGAGTCTGGGGCCAACGTCCTGACTTTC.

With regard to this clone: A junction end diverges from the germline sequence, so it may reflect a read error. The J gene is TRBJ2-3, the V gene TRBV6-6; 13 nucleotides match TRBD2. The CDR3 is made up of 13 amino acids. The V gene's germline CDR1 is MNHNY and CDR2 SVGAGI (reference sequence). DNA for the CDR3: TGTGCCAGCAGTACCGGGACTAGCGGGGCCCAGGATTTT. Encoded protein: CASSTGTSGAQDF.

The rearrangement links TRBV7-6 to TRBJ1-5; 8 positions agree with TRBD1. V lost 4 bases to trimming and J lost 11 bases; unmatched junction nucleotides: 10. Per germline, CDR1 SGHVS and CDR2 FNYEAQ. CDR3 length: 14 residues. The chain's CDR3 is CASSSTGGKETQHF. The CDR3 nucleotides read TGTGCCAGCAGCTCCACAGGGGGGAAGGAGACCCAGCATTTT. The complete variable domain, with remaining parts taken from reference TRBV7-6 and TRBJ1-5, reads GAGVSQSPRYKVTKRGQDVALRCDPISGHVSLYWYRQALGQGPEFLTYFNYEAQQDKSGLPNDRFSAERPEGSISTLTIQRTEQRDSAMYRCASSSTGGKETQHFGDGTRLSIL.

The rearrangement joins TRBV5-4 to TRBJ2-3; D may be TRBD1 or TRBD2 (6 bases each). Per the germline V gene, CDR1 is SGHNT and CDR2 is YYREEE (reference sequence). V lost 3 bases, J lost 6 bases, and 8 bases lay in between. The CDR3 is made up of 12 amino acids. The CDR3 spells CASSWGADTQYF. In DNA form, the CDR3 reads TGTGCCAGCAGCTGGGGGGCGGATACGCAGTATTTT. Supplemented by reference TRBV5-4 and TRBJ2-3, the full variable domain reads ETGVTQSPTHLIKTRGQQVTLRCSSQSGHNTVSWYQQALGQGPQFIFQYYREEENGRGNFPPRFSGLQFPNYSSELNVNALELDDSALYLCASSWGADTQYFGPGTRLTVL.

The V gene is TRBV7-9, the J gene TRBJ2-3; unclear D gene. Germline lookup yields CDR1 SEHNR and CDR2 FQNEAQ (reference sequence). The CDR3 runs to 17 residues. The ends were cut back, 5 bases at V and 2 bases at J, with 20 bases in the middle. CDR3 protein: CASSPPGSSDSTDTQYF. CDR3 DNA: TGTGCCAGCAGCCCCCCGGGCTCCTCGGATTCCACAGATACGCAGTATTTT.

The chain links TRBV5-4 to TRBJ2-7; TRBD1 might be the D (5 bases). From germline, CDR1 is SGHNT and CDR2 YYREEE (reference sequence). The CDR3 totals 14 residues. The germline V and J ends were trimmed by 3 bases and 2 bases, with 12 bases remaining between them. CDR3 loop: CASSSSTETYEQYF. CDR3 nucleotide sequence: TGTGCCAGCAGCTCGTCGACAGAAACCTACGAGCAGTACTTC.

The chain has TRBV7-3 and TRBJ2-2; D unclear. This CDR3 is 16 amino acids long. The germline gives CDR1 SGHTA, CDR2 FQGTGA. Trimming left V 5 bases short and J 0 bases short, with 13 bases between. In nucleotides, the CDR3 is TGTGCCAGCAGCCCTAATAGGGCCCCGAACACCGGGGAGCTGTTTTTT. It translates to CASSPNRAPNTGELFF. Full variable domain (rest looked up from reference TRBV7-3 and TRBJ2-2): GAGVSQTPSNKVTEKGKYVELRCDPISGHTALYWYRQSLGQGPEFLIYFQGTGAADDSGLPNDRFFAVRPEGSVSTLKIQRTERGDSAVYLCASSPNRAPNTGELFFGEGSRLTVL.

The chain couples TRBV30 to TRBJ2-7; TRBD2 matches 7 bases. With 0 bases clipped from V and 5 bases from J, the junction kept 10 bases outside the gene matches. The CDR3 sequence is 15 residues long. Germline V gene lookup returns CDR1 GTSNPN and CDR2 SVGIG (reference sequence). CDR3 sequence reads: CAWSVPSGELHEQYF. The CDR3 DNA reads as TGTGCCTGGAGTGTCCCCAGCGGGGAGTTGCACGAGCAGTACTTC.

The chain joins TRBV5-1 to TRBJ2-3, with D perhaps being TRBD1 or TRBD2 (5 bases each). Germline V gene lookup returns CDR1 SGHRS and CDR2 YFSETQ. Trimming took off 7 bases at V and 2 bases at J, with 14 bases between the two ends. This CDR3 is built from 14 residues. The CDR3, as DNA: TGCGCCAGCGGACAATGGGGAGTCACAGATACGCAGTATTTT. Its protein product is CASGQWGVTDTQYF.

The rearrangement uses TRBV5-4 and TRBJ2-5, with 8 bases that match TRBD2. V lost 3 bases to trimming and J lost 1 base; unmatched junction nucleotides: 5. Germline-derived CDR1 and CDR2 are SGHNT and YYREEE (reference sequence). This CDR3 has 15 amino acids. CDR3 nucleotides: TGTGCCAGCAGCTCCGGGACTAGGCCCCAAGAGACCCAGTACTTC. The encoded protein is CASSSGTRPQETQYF.